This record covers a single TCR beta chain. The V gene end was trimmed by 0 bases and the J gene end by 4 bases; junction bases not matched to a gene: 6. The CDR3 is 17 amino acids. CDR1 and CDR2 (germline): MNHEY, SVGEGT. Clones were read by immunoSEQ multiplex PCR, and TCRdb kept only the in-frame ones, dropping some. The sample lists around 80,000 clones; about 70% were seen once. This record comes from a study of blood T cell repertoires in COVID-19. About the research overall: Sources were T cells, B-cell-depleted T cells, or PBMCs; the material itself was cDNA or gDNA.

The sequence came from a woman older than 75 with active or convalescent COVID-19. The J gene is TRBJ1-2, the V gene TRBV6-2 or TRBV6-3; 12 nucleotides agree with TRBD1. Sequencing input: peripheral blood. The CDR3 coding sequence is TGTGCCAGCAGTTACTCCGGGACAGGGGGCTGGAGCTATGGCTACACCTTC. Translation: CASSYSGTGGWSYGYTF.